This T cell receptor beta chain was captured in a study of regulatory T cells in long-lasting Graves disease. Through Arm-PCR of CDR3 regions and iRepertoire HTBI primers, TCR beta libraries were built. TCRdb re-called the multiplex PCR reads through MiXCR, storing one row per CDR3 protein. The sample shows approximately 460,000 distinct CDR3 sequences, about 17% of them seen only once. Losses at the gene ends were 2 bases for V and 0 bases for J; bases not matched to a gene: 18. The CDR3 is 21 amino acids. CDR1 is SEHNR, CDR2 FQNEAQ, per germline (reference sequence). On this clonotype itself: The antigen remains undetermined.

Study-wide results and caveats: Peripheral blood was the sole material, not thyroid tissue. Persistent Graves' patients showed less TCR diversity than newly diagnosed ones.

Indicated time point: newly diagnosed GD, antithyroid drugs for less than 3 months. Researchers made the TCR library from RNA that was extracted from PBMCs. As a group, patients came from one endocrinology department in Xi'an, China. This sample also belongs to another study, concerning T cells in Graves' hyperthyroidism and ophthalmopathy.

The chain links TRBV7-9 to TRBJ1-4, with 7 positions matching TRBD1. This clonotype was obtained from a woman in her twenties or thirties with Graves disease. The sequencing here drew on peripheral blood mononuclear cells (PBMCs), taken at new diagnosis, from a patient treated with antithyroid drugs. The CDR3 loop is CASSLTPFSDRDPSTNEKLFF. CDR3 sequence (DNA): TGTGCCAGCAGCTTAACTCCTTTTAGTGACAGGGACCCGTCAACTAATGAAAAACTGTTTTTT.